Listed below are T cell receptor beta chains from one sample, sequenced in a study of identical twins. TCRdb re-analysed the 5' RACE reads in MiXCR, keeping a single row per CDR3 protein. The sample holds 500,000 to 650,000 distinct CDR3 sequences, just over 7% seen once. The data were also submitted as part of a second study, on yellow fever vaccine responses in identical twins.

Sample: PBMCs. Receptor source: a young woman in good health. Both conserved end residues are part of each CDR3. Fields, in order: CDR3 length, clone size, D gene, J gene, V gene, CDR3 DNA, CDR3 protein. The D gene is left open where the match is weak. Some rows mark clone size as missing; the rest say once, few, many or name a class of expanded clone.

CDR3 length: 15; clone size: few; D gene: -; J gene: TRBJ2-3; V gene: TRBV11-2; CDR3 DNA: TGTGCCAGCAGCTTAGGAAGGGGTTTCACAGATACGCAGTATTTT; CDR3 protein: CASSLGRGFTDTQYF
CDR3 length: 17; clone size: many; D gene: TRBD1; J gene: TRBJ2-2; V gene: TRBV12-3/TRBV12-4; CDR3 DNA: TGTGCCAGCAGATTTCCCCTCGGACAGGGTCTAATCGGGGAGCTGTTTTTT; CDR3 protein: CASRFPLGQGLIGELFF
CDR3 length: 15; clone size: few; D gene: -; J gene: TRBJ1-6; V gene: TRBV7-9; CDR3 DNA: TGTGCCAGCAGCTCTTTAATTAGATCTGATTCACCCCTCCACTTT; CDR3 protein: CASSSLIRSDSPLHF
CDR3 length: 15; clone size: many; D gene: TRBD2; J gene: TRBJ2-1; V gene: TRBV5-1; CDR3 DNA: TGCGCCAGCAGCTCCGCTAGCGGCCGATACAATGAGCAGTTCTTC; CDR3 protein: CASSSASGRYNEQFF
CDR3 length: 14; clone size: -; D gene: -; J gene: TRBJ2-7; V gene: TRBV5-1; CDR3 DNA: TGCGCCAGCAGCTCGCCGGACACCTCCTACGAGCAGTACTTC; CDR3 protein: CASSSPDTSYEQYF
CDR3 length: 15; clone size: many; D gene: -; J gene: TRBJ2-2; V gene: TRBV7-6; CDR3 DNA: TGTGCCAGCAGCTTAGGACAGGGAGGGACCGGGGAGCTGTTTTTT; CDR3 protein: CASSLGQGGTGELFF
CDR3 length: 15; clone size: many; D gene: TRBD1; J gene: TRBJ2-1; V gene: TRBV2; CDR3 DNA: TGTGCCAGCACCATCGGACAGGGGGGCTACAATGAGCAGTTCTTC; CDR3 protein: CASTIGQGGYNEQFF
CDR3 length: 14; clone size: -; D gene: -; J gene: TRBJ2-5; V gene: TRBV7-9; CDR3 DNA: TGTGCCAGCAGCTCCGGGACACGCCAAGAGACCCAGTACTTC; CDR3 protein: CASSSGTRQETQYF
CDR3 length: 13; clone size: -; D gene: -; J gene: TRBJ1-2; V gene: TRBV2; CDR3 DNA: TGTGCCAGCAGTGAAGTTCAGCAGTATGGCTACACCTTC; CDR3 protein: CASSEVQQYGYTF
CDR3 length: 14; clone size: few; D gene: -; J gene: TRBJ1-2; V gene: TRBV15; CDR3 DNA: TGTGCCACCAATCAAGGGATAGATTTCTATGGCTACACCTTC; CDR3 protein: CATNQGIDFYGYTF
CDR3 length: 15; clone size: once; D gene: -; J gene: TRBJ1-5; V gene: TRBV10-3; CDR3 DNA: TGTGCCATCAGTGACCAAGCCGGGACACAGGCGCGCCAGCATTTT; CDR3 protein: CAISDQAGTQARQHF
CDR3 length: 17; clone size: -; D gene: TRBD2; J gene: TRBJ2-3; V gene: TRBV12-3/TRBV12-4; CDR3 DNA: TGTGCCTGCAGCCCCGCCGGGACTAGCGTCAGCACAGATACGCAGTATTTT; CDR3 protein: CACSPAGTSVSTDTQYF
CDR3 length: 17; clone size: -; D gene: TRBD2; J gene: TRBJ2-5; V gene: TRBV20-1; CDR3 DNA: TGCAGTGCTAGCACGGTGGGAATAGCGGGGGATCAAGAGACCCAGTACTTC; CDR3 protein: CSASTVGIAGDQETQYF
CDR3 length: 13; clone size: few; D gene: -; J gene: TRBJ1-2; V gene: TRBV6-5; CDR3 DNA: TGTGCCAGCAGTTACGACACGGTCTATGGCTACACCTTC; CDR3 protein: CASSYDTVYGYTF
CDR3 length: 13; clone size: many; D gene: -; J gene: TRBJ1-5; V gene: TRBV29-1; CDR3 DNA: TGCAGCGTTGCCGACGGAACCAATCAGCCCCAGCATTTT; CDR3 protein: CSVADGTNQPQHF
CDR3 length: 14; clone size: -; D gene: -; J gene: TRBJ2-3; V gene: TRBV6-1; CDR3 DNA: TGTGCCAGCAGTCTCGGACAGCTGACAGATACGCAGTATTTT; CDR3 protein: CASSLGQLTDTQYF